One and the same sample provided the 3 T cell receptor beta chains below, sequenced in a study of beta chain features in type 1 diabetes. All of the isolated RNA was reverse transcribed, so expressed TCRB transcripts were sequenced. Sequencing used immunoSEQ multiplex PCR; TCRdb keeps in-frame clones, though not all of them. The table includes more than 300,000 clones, over 13% detected once. Sequencing was carried out using naive CD4+ T cells from blood. The receptors originated from a woman younger than 35 in good health.

The chain carries TRBV29-1 and TRBJ2-7, with D possibly matching TRBD1 (6 bases). CDR3 size: 13 residues. Trimming pared 4 bases from V and 0 bases from J, leaving 10 bases between. Germline CDR1 and CDR2: SQVTM and ANQGSEA. CDR3 sequence (DNA): TGCAGCGTTGCCCAGGACAGCTCCTACGAGCAGTACTTC. Its translation is CSVAQDSSYEQYF.

This clone appeared once. The chain employs TRBV2 and TRBJ1-2; a weak D match, TRBD1 (6 bases). Per the germline V gene, CDR1 is SNHLY and CDR2 is FYNNEI. This CDR3 comprises 12 residues. Trimming pared 6 bases from V and 7 bases from J, leaving 12 bases between. CDR3 amino acids: CASSIQTGGYTF. CDR3 DNA sequence: TGTGCCAGCAGCATTCAGACAGGTGGCTACACCTTC.

Only a few counts were recorded for this clone. This chain links TRBV13 with TRBJ2-3, with 9 positions matching TRBD2. Looked up from germline, CDR1 is PRHDT and CDR2 is FYEKMQ (reference sequence). The CDR3 runs to 16 residues. V was clipped by 5 bases and J by 2 bases; unmatched bases: 8. The CDR3 nucleotides are TGTGCCAGCAGCAATCGGACTAGCGCCCTCACAGATACGCAGTATTTT. Encoded protein: CASSNRTSALTDTQYF. The variable domain in full, with the rest retrieved from reference TRBV13 and TRBJ2-3, is AAGVIQSPRHLIKEKRETATLKCYPIPRHDTVYWYQQGPGQDPQFLISFYEKMQSDKGSIPDRFSAQQFSDYHSELNMSSLELGDSALYFCASSNRTSALTDTQYFGPGTRLTVL.